One sample yielded the 23 T cell receptor beta chains listed below, sequenced in a study of blood T cell repertoires in COVID-19. Some clones are missing from TCRdb's copy, which holds only in-frame ones; the method was immunoSEQ multiplex PCR. Among roughly 98,000 clones listed, over 80% were seen once. Material: peripheral blood. These receptors were taken from a woman aged 70-85 years with active or convalescent COVID-19.

This sequence joins TRBV6-6 and TRBJ1-5; D gene unclear. Trimming took 4 bases from V and 2 from J, leaving 12 bases between them. This CDR3 is built from 15 residues. The germline V gene encodes CDR1 MNHNY and CDR2 SVGAGI (reference sequence). CDR3 sequence reads: CASSFPGGGNQPQHF. CDR3 nucleotide sequence: TGTGCCAGCAGTTTCCCGGGTGGCGGCAATCAGCCCCAGCATTTT.

V gene TRBV7-2 combines with J gene TRBJ1-6, with 10 positions matching TRBD1. Trimming took 1 base from V and 2 from J; bases not matched to a gene: 5. Germline lookup yields CDR1 SGHTA and CDR2 FQGNSA. This CDR3 has 18 residues. CDR3 DNA sequence: TGTGCCAGCAGCTTAGGGGGACAGGGGACACCCTATAATTCACCCCTCCACTTT. This codes for CASSLGGQGTPYNSPLHF.

This clone has only one observation. The rearrangement uses TRBV6-6 and TRBJ1-5, with 7 positions matching TRBD1. The J segment lost 0 bases and the V segment lost 8 bases, leaving 10 bases of the junction unmatched. The CDR3 contains 16 residues. Per the germline V gene, CDR1 is MNHNY and CDR2 is SVGAGI (reference sequence). CDR3 in DNA: TGTGCCAGCGGTTCCATAGACAGGGATAGCAATCAGCCCCAGCATTTT. This codes for CASGSIDRDSNQPQHF.

The V gene is TRBV7-6, the J gene TRBJ2-2, with TRBD2 matching 11 bases. Germline values: CDR1 SGHVS, CDR2 FNYEAQ. Trimming took 0 bases from V and 6 from J; bases not matched to a gene: 3. The CDR3 covers 16 residues. CDR3 in DNA: TGTGCCAGCAGCTTAGCTGGTAGCGGGGGGGCCGGGGAGCTGTTTTTT. Translated: CASSLAGSGGAGELFF.

The chain combines TRBV3-1 (or the pseudogene TRBV3-2) with TRBJ1-1; D is unclear. Trimming removed 4 bases at V and 0 bases at J, with 18 bases between. CDR1 and CDR2 from the germline V gene are LGHDT and YNNKEL (reference sequence). CDR3 length: 17 residues. In DNA, the CDR3 is TGTGCCAGCAGCCCTCTTTTCGGAGCGACGGTGAACACTGAAGCTTTCTTT. Protein: CASSPLFGATVNTEAFF.

V gene TRBV7-8 combines with J gene TRBJ2-5, with 9 nucleotides matching TRBD1. The CDR3 runs to 16 residues. With V trimmed by 5 bases and J by 3 bases, 10 bases remained unmatched. Germline assignment: CDR1 SGHVS and CDR2 FQNEAQ. This CDR3 is CASSHFGGQGEETQYF. The CDR3 bases are TGTGCCAGCAGCCATTTCGGGGGACAGGGAGAAGAGACCCAGTACTTC.

The rearrangement links TRBV13 to TRBJ2-7, with D tentatively TRBD2 (5 bases). Germline values: CDR1 PRHDT, CDR2 FYEKMQ (reference sequence). The CDR3 consists of 12 residues. The V end was cut by 5 bases, the J end by 6 bases, with 11 bases between. The CDR3 region has the DNA TGTGCCAGCAGCCCCCCCCGGGGCGAGCAGTACTTC. Translation: CASSPPRGEQYF.

DNA for the CDR3: TGTGCCACCGGACTAGCGGGGGGAAGCACAGATACGCAGTATTTT. Its protein is CATGLAGGSTDTQYF. The V gene is TRBV10-3, the J gene TRBJ2-3; 14 nucleotides agree with TRBD2. Germline loops: CDR1 ENHRY, CDR2 SYGVKD. Unmatched junction bases numbered 3, after V lost 10 bases and J lost 0 bases. The CDR3 sequence is 15 residues long.

The chain uses TRBV21-1 and TRBJ1-1; no DNA check was done on the table's D call, TRBD1. TRBV21-1 is an annotated pseudogene. CDR3 size: 17 residues. CDR3 sequence: CASSTSAGTGENTEAFF. CDR3 nucleotides: TGTGCCAGCAGCACCAGCGCCGGGACAGGGGAGAACACTGAAGCTTTCTTT.

CDR3 protein: CASRARGGLNTEAFF. Written as DNA, the CDR3 is TGCGCCAGCAGGGCTCGGGGGGGACTAAACACTGAAGCTTTCTTT. V usage is TRBV4-1 and J usage is TRBJ1-1, with a possible D match to TRBD1 (5 bases). V lost 6 bases and J 2 bases, leaving 16 bases between the germline ends. Germline assignment: CDR1 MGHRA and CDR2 YSYEKL. This CDR3 region has 15 residues.

The genes are TRBV6-5 and TRBJ1-1; 8 nucleotides align to TRBD1. Germline CDR1 and CDR2: MNHEY and SVGAGI. V gave up 7 bases and J gave up 1 base; unmatched junction bases: 5. CDR3 length: 14 amino acids. CDR3 residues: CASKRGQGNTEAFF. Written as DNA, the CDR3 is TGTGCCAGCAAAAGAGGACAGGGGAACACTGAAGCTTTCTTT.

This chain uses TRBV7-2 with TRBJ2-7; no definite D call. The germline CDR1 and CDR2 sequences are SGHTA and FQGNSA. The ends were cut back, 4 bases at V and 3 bases at J, with 7 bases in the middle. The length of the CDR3 is 12 residues. CDR3 coding DNA: TGTGCCAGCAGCTCTGTCAGCTACGAGCAGTACTTC. Translation: CASSSVSYEQYF.

This clone came up once. V and J are TRBV11-2 and TRBJ2-1; 9 bases fit TRBD1. The J segment lost 6 bases and the V segment lost 5 bases, leaving 11 bases of the junction unmatched. The CDR3 sequence is 16 residues long. Looked up from germline, CDR1 is SGHAT and CDR2 is FQNNGV. CDR3 nucleotides: TGTGCCAGCAGCCGCTTCTCCGGGACAGGGCCCAATGAGCAGTTCTTC. This sequence encodes CASSRFSGTGPNEQFF.

This clone was seen more than once but under ten times. The chain is built from TRBV7-2 and TRBJ2-3, with a tentative D call TRBD2 (6 bases). Germline CDR1 is SGHTA and CDR2 is FQGNSA. V lost 4 bases and J lost 4, with 21 bases in between. The CDR3 consists of 17 residues. CDR3: CASSYPPGSPGADTQYF. In DNA, the CDR3 is TGTGCCAGCAGCTACCCACCGGGGTCCCCGGGGGCAGATACGCAGTATTTT.

This chain uses TRBV6-5 with TRBJ2-6; D perhaps matches TRBD1 (5 bases). The CDR3 length is 15 residues. The germline gives CDR1 MNHEY, CDR2 SVGAGI. V was cut by 5 bases and J by 2 bases, with 10 bases left in between. CDR3 DNA sequence: TGTGCCAGCAGTCGACAGTATGCTGGGGCCAACGTCCTGACTTTC. It is translated as CASSRQYAGANVLTF.

This chain connects TRBV4-1 to TRBJ2-5, with D tentatively TRBD2 (6 bases). CDR1 and CDR2 (germline): MGHRA, YSYEKL. V lost 5 bases and J 5 bases, leaving 21 bases between the germline ends. The CDR3 spans 16 residues. The CDR3 protein is CASSILYPGTLETQYF. The DNA for the CDR3 is TGCGCCAGCAGCATTTTATATCCCGGGACTCTGGAGACCCAGTACTTC.

The CDR3 bases are TGTGCCAGCAGCCAAGATCTAACGAGCTCTGGAAACACCATATATTTT. This translates into CASSQDLTSSGNTIYF. The chain links TRBV4-2 to TRBJ1-3, with unresolved D. This CDR3 spans 16 amino acids. Germline V gene lookup returns CDR1 LGHNA and CDR2 YNFKEQ. Trimming left V 0 bases short and J 0 bases short, with 9 bases between.

The J gene is TRBJ1-1, the V gene TRBV6-5, with D possibly being TRBD1 (6 bases). The CDR3 sequence is 14 residues long. Germline CDR1 MNHEY, CDR2 SVGAGI. Trimming took 6 bases from V and 4 from J, leaving 15 bases between them. CDR3 residues: CASRPQGGITEAFF. The DNA for the CDR3 is TGTGCCAGCAGACCACAGGGAGGGATCACTGAAGCTTTCTTT.

The chain couples TRBV28 to TRBJ1-1, with D perhaps TRBD1 (5 bases). The germline gives CDR1 MDHEN, CDR2 SYDVKM. The CDR3 extends over 13 amino acids. Trimming removed 7 bases from V and 8 bases from J, with 17 bases in between. The CDR3 reads CASTPGGGLEAFF. DNA for the CDR3: TGTGCCAGCACTCCCGGGGGGGGACTCGAAGCTTTCTTT.

The sample holds a few counts of this clone. A junction end diverges from the germline sequence, so it may reflect a read error. V is TRBV2 and J is TRBJ2-7, with a weak D call TRBD1 (5 bases). Germline V CDR1 and CDR2: SNHLY, FYNNEI. The CDR3 is 14 amino acids. As DNA, the CDR3 is TGTGCCAGCAGGGAAGGCCAGGGCTCCTACGAGCAGTACTTC. Residues: CASREGQGSYEQYF.

The chain employs TRBV6-5 and TRBJ1-2; D is undetermined. The V gene lost 2 bases and the J gene lost 5 bases, with 6 bases spanning the gap. CDR1 is MNHEY, CDR2 SVGAGI, per germline. The CDR3 sequence is 12 residues long. The CDR3 region has the DNA TGTGCCAGCAGTTACGCCGGTTATGGCTACACCTTC. This codes for CASSYAGYGYTF.

This chain joins TRBV10-1 and TRBJ2-3; 9 bases are shared with TRBD2. Germline-derived CDR1 and CDR2 are WNHNN and SYGVQD (reference sequence). CDR3 length equals 16 residues. J gave up 2 bases and V 2 bases, and 5 bases lay outside the gene matches. CDR3 amino acids: CASSEQRGAVTDTQYF. DNA for the CDR3: TGCGCCAGCAGTGAGCAGCGGGGGGCCGTCACAGATACGCAGTATTTT.

The chain has TRBV28 and TRBJ1-1; no firm D call. Germline V gene data show CDR1 as MDHEN and CDR2 as SYDVKM. Trimming cost V 6 bases and J 4 bases, with 18 bases left between them. CDR3 size: 15 residues. CDR3 loop: CASSPDGLGSTEAFF. The CDR3 DNA reads TGTGCCAGCAGCCCCGACGGGTTGGGGAGCACTGAAGCTTTCTTT.